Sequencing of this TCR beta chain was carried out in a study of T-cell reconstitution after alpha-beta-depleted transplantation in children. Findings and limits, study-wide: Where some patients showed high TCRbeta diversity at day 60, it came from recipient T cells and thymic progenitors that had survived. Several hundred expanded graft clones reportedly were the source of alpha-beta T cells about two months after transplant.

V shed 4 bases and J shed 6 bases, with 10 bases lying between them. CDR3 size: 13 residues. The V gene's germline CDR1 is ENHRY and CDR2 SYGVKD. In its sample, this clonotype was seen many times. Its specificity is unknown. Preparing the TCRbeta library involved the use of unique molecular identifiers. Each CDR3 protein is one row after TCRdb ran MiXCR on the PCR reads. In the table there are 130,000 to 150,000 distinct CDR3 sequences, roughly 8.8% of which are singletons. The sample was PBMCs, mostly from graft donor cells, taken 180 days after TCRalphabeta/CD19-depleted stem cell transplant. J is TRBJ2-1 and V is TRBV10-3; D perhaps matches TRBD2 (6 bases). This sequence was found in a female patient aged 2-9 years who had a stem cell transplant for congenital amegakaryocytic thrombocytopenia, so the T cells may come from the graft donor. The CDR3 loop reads CAISGGTRNEQFF. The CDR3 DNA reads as TGTGCCATCAGTGGCGGGACTCGCAATGAGCAGTTCTTC.